The TCR beta chain described here comes from a study of T cell responses to AZD1222 COVID-19 vaccine (dated by TCRdb to the early 2020s). Notes on the research overall: A total of 233 trial participants underwent TCR sequencing, of whom 207 received two doses of AZD1222 and around 26 received two doses of the MenACWY control vaccine. Trial participants were enrolled by age into 18-55, 56-69 and 70-plus year subgroups, with around 150, 28 and 57 TCR-sequenced participants respectively. General study outcomes and caveats: Most participants were white British and females outnumbered males, and the authors suggested that clonal diversity may have been underestimated. Because no day 14 peak-response samples were available, repertoires were characterized only after the peak T cell response. Nearly half of unique spike-specific TCRs reportedly recognized epitopes outside regions mutated in the B.1.351 and B.1.1.7 variants. Spike-specific TCR breadth and depth rose significantly after two AZD1222 doses compared with day 0 and with MenACWY recipients. Only 5 to 7 AZD1222 recipients were SARS-CoV-2 seropositive at baseline, limiting conclusions about previously exposed vaccinees. Vaccine-associated CD4 TCRs spanned the whole spike protein, with dominant responses in regions 160-218 and 743-854. The 56-69-year group was small, and its depth increase did not reach significance, likely because of low power.

The CDR3 regions of human TCRbeta chains were subjected to immunosequencing. Under the source paper's analysis protocol: Repertoire TCRs were matched against a reference library of SARS-CoV-2-specific TCRs generated with the MIRA antigen-specificity platform. Breadth meant the fraction of unique TCRs that were SARS-CoV-2-associated, whereas depth meant the fraction of total T cells that were SARS-CoV-2-associated. Using the MIRA data, every spike-specific TCR was mapped to the spike region that the TCR reacted to and assigned to either a CD4 or a CD8 class. Log10-transformed breadth and depth values were compared by one-way ANOVA with Sidak's multiple comparisons tests. Not all clones reach the TCRdb copy of this immuneACCESS table, which keeps in-frame sequences only. Checked studies attribute under half of the gap to unresolved V genes and leave the rest unexplained. V, J and clone size are taken as reported in that table, and D and trimming were inferred from the DNA itself. Present in this sample are over 85,000 clones, about 87% of which were seen just once. The ten largest clones represent around 14% of the sample.

Explained via the paper, the time point label denotes: about 28 days (+/-7) after the second vaccine dose. AZD1222 recipients whose second dose came at about 4 weeks and those whose second dose came at about 12 weeks were combined into one group, since spike-specific TCR depth and breadth did not differ between the two schedules. Vaccinee samples were obtained from the UK trials COV001 and COV002, which included a single-blind randomized controlled phase 2/3 trial of AZD1222 (ChAdOx1 nCoV-19) in healthy adults. For TCRbeta chain sequencing, PBMC samples from trial participants were taken at day 0 and at day 28 after the second dose. The CDR3 runs 15 amino acids, cysteine and phenylalanine included. Only the CDR3 DNA stays, 45 bases, in frame from base 1. V ends up 4 bases short and J 7 bases short, with an unmatched junction base count of 8. The germline V gene (reference sequence) provides CDR1 LGHDT and CDR2 YNNKEL.

Comments on this clone: Its antigen is currently not known. No clone much larger than this one lies a single base away; base qualities are absent.

Sample: peripheral blood, taken 28 days after the second AZD1222 dose. Rearrangement joined TRBV3-1 (or the pseudogene TRBV3-2) to TRBJ2-7, with 12 central nucleotides matching TRBD1. The TCR originated in an adult who received the AZD1222 COVID-19 vaccine. The DNA sequence is as follows: TGTGCCAGCAGCCTCGTGGGACAGGGGGCAGGGGAGCAGTACTTC. Protein translation: CASSLVGQGAGEQYF.